This passage covers 32 T cell receptor beta chains from one sample sequenced in a study of sequential checkpoint blockade in melanoma. Indicated treatment: randomized to nivolumab then ipilimumab (arm A) or the reverse (arm B). Clones were sequenced by immunoSEQ multiplex PCR, and TCRdb holds only the in-frame ones, with some missing. The table lists approximately 5,100 clones, approximately 32% of them singletons. The specimen comprised tumor tissue (inferred from file names), sampled from a patient given nivolumab and ipilimumab in sequence. The origin of the receptors is a human donor with melanoma.

This clone turned up a few times. The rearrangement joins TRBV10-2 to TRBJ2-5; a possible D gene is TRBD1 (5 bases). The germline V and J ends were trimmed by 8 bases and 4 bases, with 11 bases remaining between them. The germline V gene has CDR1 WSHSY and CDR2 SAAADI. This CDR3 has 12 amino acids. The CDR3 reads CASQQGAETQYF. In DNA form, the CDR3 reads TGCGCCAGCCAACAAGGGGCAGAGACCCAGTACTTC.

The J gene is TRBJ2-2, the V gene TRBV6-8; 8 bases fit TRBD1. From germline, CDR1 is MNHGY and CDR2 SAAAGT. V was pared by 6 bases and J by 4 bases, with 7 bases of the junction left unmatched. This CDR3 has 15 amino acids. The DNA for the CDR3 is TGTGCCAGCAGCTCCCAGGACAGGGCCACCGGGGAGCTGTTTTTT. Protein: CASSSQDRATGELFF.

This chain uses TRBV30 with TRBJ2-7; 8 nucleotides align to TRBD2. The germline gives CDR1 GTSNPN, CDR2 SVGIG (reference sequence). Losses at the gene ends were 3 bases for V and 2 bases for J; bases not matched to a gene: 12. The CDR3 consists of 16 residues. The CDR3 nucleotides are TGTGCCTGGAGCCCCCTGTCGGGAGGGTTCGCCTACGAGCAGTACTTC. It yields the protein CAWSPLSGGFAYEQYF.

The chain couples TRBV14 to TRBJ2-7, with a weak D call TRBD1 (5 bases). V lost 1 base and J 7 bases, leaving 11 bases between the germline ends. CDR3 size: 13 residues. Looked up from germline, CDR1 is SGHDN and CDR2 is FVKESK. CDR3 amino acids: CASSQVHPGEQYF. As DNA, the CDR3 is TGTGCCAGCAGCCAAGTGCACCCAGGGGAGCAGTACTTC.

This clone was detected a few times. V gene TRBV9 combines with J gene TRBJ2-7; D unclear. The CDR3 totals 15 residues. The V end lost 2 bases, the J end lost 3 bases, and 15 bases lay between the germline ends. Germline CDR1 reads SGDLS; CDR2 reads YYNGEE. This CDR3 is CASSVGPGDVYEQYF. The CDR3 DNA reads as TGTGCCAGCAGCGTCGGGCCCGGCGATGTCTACGAGCAGTACTTC.

The genes are TRBV30 and TRBJ2-2; D may be TRBD1 (6 bases). This CDR3 comprises 14 residues. CDR1 is GTSNPN, CDR2 SVGIG, per germline (reference sequence). V lost 8 bases and J 5 bases, leaving 18 bases between the germline ends. In nucleotides, the CDR3 is TGTGCCCTACGGGTAGGGGGTCGGACCGGGGAGCTGTTTTTT. This translates into CALRVGGRTGELFF.

This clone was counted many times. This rearrangement joins TRBV7-6 to TRBJ1-5; 11 bases are shared with TRBD1. Germline V CDR1 and CDR2: SGHVS, FNYEAQ. The length of the CDR3 is 17 residues. The J segment lost 2 bases and the V segment lost 5 bases, leaving 8 bases of the junction unmatched. CDR3 bases: TGTGCCAGCAGCCCCGGGACAGGGGGGACGGGCAATCAGCCCCAGCATTTT. It encodes CASSPGTGGTGNQPQHF.

The CDR3 region has the DNA TGTGCCAGCAGTTTGATGCAACTAGCGGGAGAAGATGAGCAGTTCTTC. As protein: CASSLMQLAGEDEQFF. This rearrangement joins TRBV6-8 to TRBJ2-1, with 11 positions matching TRBD2. This CDR3 region has 16 residues. Germline CDR1 MNHGY, CDR2 SAAAGT. With V trimmed by 4 bases and J by 8 bases, 10 bases remained unmatched.

In its sample, this clone is medium-sized. V is TRBV28 and J is TRBJ2-1, with a weak D call TRBD1 (5 bases). CDR1 is MDHEN, CDR2 SYDVKM, per germline. V gave up 5 bases and J gave up 5 bases, with 10 bases separating them. CDR3 size: 13 residues. CDR3 sequence: CASSTTVHNEQFF. The DNA for the CDR3 is TGTGCCAGCAGTACGACAGTCCACAATGAGCAGTTCTTC.

This clone was recorded a few times. The rearrangement links TRBV29-1 to TRBJ2-1; D unclear. CDR1 is SQVTM, CDR2 ANQGSEA, per germline. The CDR3 sequence is 12 residues long. V lost 7 bases and J 3 bases, leaving 10 bases between the germline ends. The CDR3 spells CSASGRYNEQFF. DNA of the CDR3: TGCAGCGCGTCGGGCCGCTACAATGAGCAGTTCTTC.

The chain recombines TRBV19 with TRBJ1-1; no reliable D call. V was shortened by 4 bases and J by 1 base, with 10 bases between the two germline ends. Per the germline V gene, CDR1 is LNHDA and CDR2 is SQIVND (reference sequence). This CDR3 comprises 14 residues. The CDR3 nucleotides are TGTGCCAGTAGTACCTCCCTCGCGAACACTGAAGCTTTCTTT. Translation: CASSTSLANTEAFF.

The chain links TRBV6-8 to TRBJ1-1; D gene ambiguous. There are 16 residues in the CDR3. Germline V gene lookup returns CDR1 MNHGY and CDR2 SAAAGT. V was trimmed by 5 bases and J by 3 bases, leaving 19 bases between them. This chain's CDR3 is CASSTTGRVWDTEAFF. The CDR3 DNA is TGTGCCAGCAGTACTACCGGCCGGGTCTGGGACACTGAAGCTTTCTTT.

In nucleotides, the CDR3 is TGTGCCGGGCGGGAGGGGTATAATGAGCAGTTCTTC. Amino acids: CAGREGYNEQFF. The chain is built from TRBV30 and TRBJ2-1; 9 bases line up with TRBD2. Germline V CDR1 and CDR2: GTSNPN, SVGIG (reference sequence). The CDR3 covers 12 residues. The V segment lost 8 bases and the J segment 7 bases; nucleotides outside the gene matches: 6.

The chain couples TRBV30 to TRBJ1-2; D might be TRBD1 (6 bases). This CDR3 spans 16 amino acids. Trimming removed 2 bases from V and 0 bases from J, with 16 bases in between. Looked up from germline, CDR1 is GTSNPN and CDR2 is SVGIG (reference sequence). This CDR3 is CAWSILIGTTNYGYTF. For the CDR3, the DNA is TGTGCCTGGAGTATCCTAATCGGGACAACTAACTATGGCTACACCTTC. The complete variable domain, with remaining parts taken from reference TRBV30 and TRBJ1-2, reads SQTIHQWPATLVQPVGSPLSLECTVEGTSNPNLYWYRQAAGRGLQLLFYSVGIGQISSEVPQNLSASRPQDRQFILSSKKLLLSDSGFYLCAWSILIGTTNYGYTFGSGTRLTVV.

The chain carries TRBV6-8 and TRBJ2-2, with 8 positions matching TRBD2. V trimming: 6 bases; J trimming: 5 bases; junction bases outside the gene matches: 8. The germline V gene encodes CDR1 MNHGY and CDR2 SAAAGT. The CDR3 consists of 15 residues. CDR3 coding DNA: TGTGCCAGCAGACTAACTAGCGGTCATACCGGGGAGCTGTTTTTT. Its translation: CASRLTSGHTGELFF.

This clone was counted between two and nine times. The rearrangement uses TRBV11-3 and TRBJ2-3; D uncertain. The ends were cut back, 5 bases at V and 3 bases at J, with 12 bases in the middle. The CDR3 totals 14 residues. Germline V gene data show CDR1 as SGHNT and CDR2 as YENEEA. This CDR3 reads CASSPGDRTDTQYF. As DNA, the CDR3 is TGTGCCAGCAGCCCCGGCGATCGGACAGATACGCAGTATTTT.

Only a few counts were recorded for this clone. The chain is built from TRBV4-1 and TRBJ1-3; unclear D gene. Germline loops: CDR1 MGHRA, CDR2 YSYEKL. The CDR3 extends over 16 amino acids. V lost 0 bases and J 4 bases, leaving 13 bases between the germline ends. This CDR3 is CASSQERGSLGNTIYF. The CDR3 DNA reads TGCGCCAGCAGCCAAGAGCGTGGGAGTTTAGGAAACACCATATATTTT.

Judged by abundance, this clone is large. This chain uses TRBV29-1 with TRBJ2-7; the match to TRBD1 covers 9 bases. This CDR3 spans 14 amino acids. Trimming removed 4 bases from V and 3 bases from J; junction bases left unmatched: 7. CDR1 is SQVTM and CDR2 is ANQGSEA in the germline V gene. CDR3 bases: TGCAGCGTTGGTCTCGGGACAGGGCACTACGAGCAGTACTTC. Its translation is CSVGLGTGHYEQYF.

This chain connects TRBV19 to TRBJ1-5; TRBD1 matches at 8 bases. CDR3 length equals 16 residues. The germline CDR1 and CDR2 sequences are LNHDA and SQIVND (reference sequence). The J segment lost 4 bases and the V segment lost 5 bases, leaving 10 bases of the junction unmatched. In nucleotides, the CDR3 is TGTGCCAGTAGTGTAACCGGGACAGGTTATAATCAGCCCCAGCATTTT. It encodes CASSVTGTGYNQPQHF.

The J gene is TRBJ2-2, the V gene TRBV5-1; the match to TRBD2 covers 9 bases. In germline, CDR1 is SGHRS, CDR2 YFSETQ. CDR3 length: 16 residues. Trimming cost V 0 bases and J 0 bases; bases outside gene matches: 0. CDR3 in amino acids: CASSLGLAANTGELFF. The CDR3 DNA reads TGCGCCAGCAGCTTGGGACTAGCGGCGAACACCGGGGAGCTGTTTTTT.

J is TRBJ2-1 and V is TRBV7-5. TRBV7-5 corresponds to a pseudogene. This CDR3 comprises 14 residues. The CDR3 DNA sequence: TGTGCCAGCAGCAGAGGGGCCTCCTACAATGAGCAGTTCTTC. This translates into CASSRGASYNEQFF.

The chain is built from TRBV27 and TRBJ2-7; the D gene is possibly TRBD2 (5 bases). V was pared by 2 bases and J by 5 bases, with 7 bases between. Germline loops: CDR1 MNHEY, CDR2 SMNVEV (reference sequence). There are 12 residues in the CDR3. The chain's CDR3 is CASSLRGDEQYF. Written as DNA, the CDR3 is TGTGCCAGCAGTTTACGGGGTGACGAGCAGTACTTC.

This clone was counted many times. This sequence joins TRBV6-8 and TRBJ1-2; 12 bases are shared with TRBD1. CDR1 is MNHGY and CDR2 is SAAAGT in the germline V gene. With V trimmed by 5 bases and J by 4 bases, 8 bases remained unmatched. The CDR3 contains 16 residues. The CDR3 spells CASSEGQGASLYGYTF. In DNA, the CDR3 is TGTGCCAGCAGTGAGGGACAGGGGGCATCCCTCTATGGCTACACCTTC.

This clone ranks as medium-sized. This chain connects TRBV11-3 to TRBJ1-1, with 9 bases that match TRBD1. With 0 bases clipped from V and 5 bases from J, the junction kept 4 bases outside the gene matches. Germline CDR1 SGHNT, CDR2 YENEEA. The length of the CDR3 is 15 residues. DNA for the CDR3: TGTGCCAGCAGCTTAGAGAGGACAGGGGTTACTGAAGCTTTCTTT. This codes for CASSLERTGVTEAFF. The entire variable domain, with the rest obtained from reference TRBV11-3 and TRBJ1-1, is as follows: EAGVVQSPRYKIIEKKQPVAFWCNPISGHNTLYWYLQNLGQGPELLIRYENEEAVDDSQLPKDRFSAERLKGVDSTLKIQPAELGDSAVYLCASSLERTGVTEAFFGQGTRLTVV.

By its share, this clone is medium-sized (0.01 to 0.1%). J is TRBJ1-1 and V is TRBV28; TRBD1 agrees at 11 bases. J was trimmed by 1 base and V by 4 bases; bases with no gene match: 8. Looked up from germline, CDR1 is MDHEN and CDR2 is SYDVKM. This CDR3 contains 17 residues. The CDR3 nucleotides read TGTGCCAGCAGTTCCGGGACAGGGGGTTTCAAGAACACTGAAGCTTTCTTT. Translation gives CASSSGTGGFKNTEAFF.

This chain uses TRBV7-5 with TRBJ2-7. TRBV7-5 is a pseudogene locus. The CDR3 loop spans 14 amino acids. The CDR3 DNA sequence: TGTGCCAGCAGCCGACGGGACGGTTCCTACGAGCAGTACTTC. The encoded protein is CASSRRDGSYEQYF.

This clone was found a few times. V and J are TRBV6-8 and TRBJ2-5; D perhaps matches TRBD2 (6 bases). The germline V gene has CDR1 MNHGY and CDR2 SAAAGT. CDR3 length: 15 amino acids. V gave up 5 bases and J gave up 5 bases, with 18 bases separating them. The CDR3 nucleotides read TGTGCCAGCAGTCGGACTACCTCCGGAGGGGAGACCCAGTACTTC. Translating it yields CASSRTTSGGETQYF.

The chain couples TRBV18 to TRBJ1-2, with TRBD1 identical over 7 bases. The CDR3 contains 18 residues. The V and J ends lost 3 bases and 5 bases, in that order; junction bases with no gene match: 18. The germline V gene has CDR1 KGHSH and CDR2 LQKENI. Here the CDR3 DNA reads TGTGCCAGCTCACCCGAGGCAGGACAGGTCGTATACAAATATGGCTACACCTTC. It translates to CASSPEAGQVVYKYGYTF.

This clone rates as large. The chain is built from TRBV28 and TRBJ1-1; D gene unclear. The CDR3 is 14 amino acids. In germline, CDR1 is MDHEN, CDR2 SYDVKM. V was cut by 2 bases and J by 1 base, with 8 bases left in between. The CDR3 here is CASSLTAGNTEAFF. In DNA form, the CDR3 reads TGTGCCAGCAGTTTAACCGCGGGGAACACTGAAGCTTTCTTT.

This clone showed up just once. The chain couples TRBV11-3 to TRBJ2-3, with 16 positions matching TRBD2. Germline CDR1 SGHNT, CDR2 YENEEA. The ends lost 3 bases at V and 6 bases at J; junction bases unmatched: 3. This CDR3 region has 16 residues. The CDR3, as DNA: TGTGCCAGCAGCTTGGGACTAGCGGGGGGGCTTGATACGCAGTATTTT. Its protein product is CASSLGLAGGLDTQYF.

This chain uses TRBV25-1 with TRBJ2-2, with TRBD1 matching over 8 bases. The CDR3 totals 16 residues. CDR1 is MGHDK and CDR2 is SYGVNS in the germline V gene. Trimming cost V 7 bases and J 0 bases; bases outside gene matches: 7. The CDR3 region has the DNA TGTGCCAGCATAGCAGGGGGCGACGCGAACACCGGGGAGCTGTTTTTT. This sequence encodes CASIAGGDANTGELFF.

CDR3 protein: CASSLGRGLADYNEQFF. The DNA for the CDR3 is TGTGCCAGCAGCTTAGGTCGGGGACTAGCGGATTACAATGAGCAGTTCTTC. The chain joins TRBV11-3 to TRBJ2-1; 11 bases map to TRBD2. The J segment lost 4 bases and the V segment lost 1 base, leaving 6 bases of the junction unmatched. Looked up from germline, CDR1 is SGHNT and CDR2 is YENEEA. This CDR3 has 17 amino acids.